This note documents a single T cell receptor beta chain sequence. This sample was included in a study of response to subunit inactivated influenza vaccine. Using its own MiXCR run on the RT-PCR reads, TCRdb lists one record per CDR3 protein. This sample yields fewer than 250,000 distinct CDR3 sequences, of which approximately 15% are seen a single time; 26% belongs to the top ten. Germline lookup yields CDR1 LGHNA and CDR2 YSLEER. This CDR3 is 16 amino acids long. The V gene end was trimmed by 2 bases and the J gene end by 2 bases; junction bases not matched to a gene: 3. The specimen comprised CD8+ T cells sorted from PBMCs, sampled more than 4 days after vaccination. V and J are TRBV4-3 and TRBJ2-3; the match to TRBD2 covers 11 bases. This TCR derives from a man aged 45-65 years who received an inactivated influenza vaccine. CDR3 loop: CASSQMTSGNTDTQYF. CDR3 bases: TGCGCCAGCAGCCAAATGACTAGCGGGAACACAGATACGCAGTATTTT.